The rows below give T cell receptor beta chains drawn from one sample of a study of a mutant IDH1 vaccine in newly diagnosed glioma. TCRdb's copy holds only in-frame clones and misses some; the assay was immunoSEQ multiplex PCR. The table records 70,000 to 95,000 clones, 75% to 90% of them present only once. Their specific antigens are unknown. Sequences were derived from PBMCs, sampled from a glioma patient whose treatment included an IDH1 peptide vaccine. Receptors originate from a woman aged 45-60 years with glioma. Both conserved end residues are part of each CDR3.

TRBV9 CASTFSYNSPLHF
TRBV7-2 CASSLVSGNSYEQYF
TRBV9 CASSVGTAREKLFF
TRBV7-2 CASNLWAVSYNEQFF
TRBV7-3 CASSFSPANEQFF
TRBV27 CASIQETQYF
TRBV5-4 CASSLSSYNSPLHF
TRBV29-1 CSVDAGSSYEQYF
TRBV11-2 CASSRRGYSNQPQHF
TRBV5-1 CASSLRLAGGGEQYF